Listed below are T cell receptor beta chains from one sample, sequenced in a study of blood T cell repertoires in COVID-19. Clones were read by immunoSEQ multiplex PCR, and TCRdb kept only the in-frame ones, dropping some. The repertoire includes about 77,000 clones, about 80% of them detected once, and 4% to 6% sits in the top ten. Sequencing used peripheral blood. The receptor source for this set is a woman between 65 and 79 years old with acute or convalescent COVID-19. Both conserved end residues are trimmed from each CDR3. D genes are given only for firm matches.

D: .; V: TRBV6-5; J: TRBJ1-1; CDR3: ASSSRDVRRGTEAF
D: .; V: TRBV27; J: TRBJ1-1; CDR3: ASSLADTNTEAF
D: .; V: TRBV15; J: TRBJ1-1; CDR3: ATSEEREDTEAF
D: TRBD1; V: TRBV5-4; J: TRBJ1-5; CDR3: ASSLRGTGVWSNQPQH
D: .; V: TRBV18; J: TRBJ2-1; CDR3: ASSLQGGEQF
D: TRBD1; V: TRBV7-2; J: TRBJ1-1; CDR3: ASSFVEGAGTEAF
D: TRBD1; V: TRBV5-8; J: TRBJ1-1; CDR3: ASSLFTGQSNTEAF
D: .; V: TRBV5-6; J: TRBJ2-3; CDR3: ASSFSRGRETDTQY
D: .; V: TRBV11-3; J: TRBJ1-2; CDR3: ASSPGAYNGYT
D: .; V: TRBV6-5; J: TRBJ1-2; CDR3: ASSYDSLNYGYT
D: .; V: TRBV5-1; J: TRBJ2-7; CDR3: ASSLNEAFYEQY
D: .; V: TRBV20-1; J: TRBJ1-2; CDR3: SARRGYGYT
D: TRBD1; V: TRBV6-2/TRBV6-3; J: TRBJ1-1; CDR3: ASSPRQGKNTEAF
D: TRBD1; V: TRBV6-2/TRBV6-3; J: TRBJ1-5; CDR3: ASSYVAGGRQPQH
D: .; V: TRBV9; J: TRBJ1-2; CDR3: ASSVDSGLGGYT
D: .; V: TRBV20-1; J: TRBJ1-1; CDR3: SASTRRVATEAF
D: .; V: TRBV9; J: TRBJ1-4; CDR3: ASSVEEGLFNEKLF
D: .; V: TRBV6-4; J: TRBJ1-6; CDR3: ASSDVRGNSPLH
D: TRBD1; V: TRBV3-1/TRBV3-2; J: TRBJ1-6; CDR3: ASSLRDRGHSPLH
D: TRBD2; V: TRBV6-5; J: TRBJ2-7; CDR3: ASGEGGDEQY
D: .; V: TRBV19; J: TRBJ1-1; CDR3: ASSQQGSQREAF
D: TRBD2; V: TRBV10-3; J: TRBJ2-5; CDR3: AIRGGLAGQETQY
D: TRBD1; V: TRBV24-1; J: TRBJ2-3; CDR3: ATSRTGAADTQY
D: TRBD1; V: TRBV27; J: TRBJ2-1; CDR3: ASSDGTGALSYNEQF
D: TRBD2; V: TRBV10-3; J: TRBJ2-5; CDR3: AISEGLAGGNYQETQY
D: TRBD2; V: TRBV11-1; J: TRBJ2-5; CDR3: ASSGPRGGLQETQY
D: .; V: TRBV27; J: TRBJ1-1; CDR3: ASSFKGPGTEAF
D: .; V: TRBV10-3; J: TRBJ1-6; CDR3: AISESAGSSYNSPLH
D: .; V: TRBV11-2; J: TRBJ1-2; CDR3: ASSPSGDYGYT
D: .; V: TRBV3-1/TRBV3-2; J: TRBJ1-6; CDR3: ASSQHQGLGSPLH
D: TRBD1; V: TRBV10-3; J: TRBJ1-1; CDR3: AISTGGANTEAF
D: .; V: TRBV11-2; J: TRBJ2-3; CDR3: ASSLDRVNTQY
D: TRBD2; V: TRBV6-2/TRBV6-3; J: TRBJ2-5; CDR3: ASSYWALAGPQETQY
D: .; V: TRBV27; J: TRBJ2-3; CDR3: ASRPVGGPDTQY
D: TRBD2; V: TRBV2; J: TRBJ2-1; CDR3: ASSDLVLTSGYNEQF
D: .; V: TRBV7-2; J: TRBJ1-3; CDR3: ASTVVPGTGNTIY
D: .; V: TRBV6-5; J: TRBJ1-2; CDR3: ASSYSRTDGYT
D: TRBD1; V: TRBV6-5; J: TRBJ1-1; CDR3: ASSYRPGGTEAF
D: TRBD1; V: TRBV9; J: TRBJ1-1; CDR3: ASSPGQITEAF